This paragraph reports one T cell receptor (beta chain). This sample includes further DNA sequences coding for the same CDR3. This sample was included in a study of blood T cell repertoires in COVID-19. Across the study: Collection of acute and convalescent COVID-19 samples took place in the United States, Italy and Spain. PBMCs, B-cell-depleted T cells, or T cells were the source of the cDNA or gDNA that made up the material.

Seattle's enrolled individuals joined amid active infection and were then monitored longitudinally. Original methodology: Cell counts per sample came from amplifying reference gene primers. Here immunoSEQ multiplex PCR was the method, and the copy in TCRdb shows in-frame clones only, minus some. The V and J calls and the clone size are those of that table, but D and trimming were determined from the DNA. The sample includes about 170,000 clones, 70% to 90% of them seen just once. The CDR3 is 18 residues long. The chain uses TRBV21-1 and TRBJ2-2; the D call in the table, TRBD1, was not verified against the DNA. TRBV21-1 is given as a pseudogene. Sequencing was carried out using peripheral blood. The source is an elderly woman with COVID-19, enrolled during active disease. The CDR3 protein is CAIPRGGRGHLDTGELFF. CDR3 sequence (DNA): TGTGCCATCCCCCGGGGTGGCAGGGGGCATTTGGACACCGGGGAGCTGTTTTTT.